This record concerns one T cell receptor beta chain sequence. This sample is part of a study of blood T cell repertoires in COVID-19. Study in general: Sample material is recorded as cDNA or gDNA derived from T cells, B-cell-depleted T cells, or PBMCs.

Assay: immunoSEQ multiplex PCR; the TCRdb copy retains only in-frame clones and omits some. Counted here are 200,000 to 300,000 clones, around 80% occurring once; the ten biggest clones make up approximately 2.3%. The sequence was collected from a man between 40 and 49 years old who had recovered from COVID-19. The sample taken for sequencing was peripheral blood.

DNA of the CDR3: TGTGCCAGCAGCTTCGGCGGGAGCTCCTACGAGCAGTACTTC. Its protein product is CASSFGGSSYEQYF. This rearrangement joins TRBV7-2 to TRBJ2-7, with 7 bases that match TRBD2. The CDR3 has 14 residues. V was pared by 3 bases and J by 0 bases, with 2 bases of the junction left unmatched. Germline V gene lookup returns CDR1 SGHTA and CDR2 FQGNSA.